This TCR beta chain was captured in a study of T cell responses to AZD1222 COVID-19 vaccine. Note on this clone: No antigen is known for it.

Findings of the study overall: Researchers report vaccine-associated CD4 TCRs spanning spike, with dominance at 160-218 and 743-854. Females made up more of the donors, who were largely white British, and clonal diversity may have come out too low. Nearly half of unique spike-specific TCRs reportedly avoided B.1.351 and B.1.1.7 mutated regions. At baseline, seropositivity was found in only a handful of AZD1222 recipients.

Assay used: immunoSEQ multiplex PCR; TCRdb lists only in-frame clones, some missing. The top ten hold roughly 0.9% of the sample, which has 150,000 to 200,000 clones, 85% to 95% seen once. Trimming at V came to 9 bases and at J to 2 bases, leaving 4 bases not matched to a gene. CDR1 and CDR2 (germline): KGHDR, SFDVKD. The CDR3 spans 13 residues. The V call is TRBV24-1, the J call TRBJ2-3; 7 bases are shared with TRBD1. This TCR was recovered from an adult in good health. The sequenced sample was peripheral blood, obtained on day 0 of AZD1222 vaccination. The CDR3 nucleotides read TGTGCCACCGGGACAGAGGCCACAGATACGCAGTATTTT. It is translated as CATGTEATDTQYF.